What follows is one T cell receptor beta chain and its context. Method: immunoSEQ multiplex PCR; TCRdb's copy keeps in-frame clones and lacks some. The table has roughly 92,000 clones, 85% to 90% seen once. The V gene's germline CDR1 is MNHNS and CDR2 SASEGT. The CDR3 covers 16 residues. V lost 2 bases and J 2 bases, leaving 12 bases between the germline ends. The data derive from a study of T cells after somatic rescue of genetic block. This clonotype was sampled from a young woman. The sequenced material came from peripheral blood mononuclear cells (PBMCs). The chain has TRBV6-1 and TRBJ2-2; tentative D call: TRBD1 (6 bases). In DNA, the CDR3 is TGTGCCAGCAGTGAATTCCGGACAGCTAACACCGGGGAGCTGTTTTTT. Translated: CASSEFRTANTGELFF.